The entry below gives a single T cell receptor beta chain sequence along with its context. Its matching antigen is unknown. PCR primers comprised 60 Vbeta and 13 Jbeta primers. Here immunoSEQ multiplex PCR was the method, and the copy in TCRdb shows in-frame clones only, minus some. Seen here are approximately 100,000 clones, 74% observed once, and the top ten hold just over 2%. This entry belongs to a study of cytomegalovirus exposure and HLA in healthy donors. General study findings and limits: Associated with HLA alleles at 0.05 false discovery rate in a later analysis were 16,951 TCR beta sequences.

Healthy bone marrow donors made up the donor group. Germline V CDR1 and CDR2: SEHNR, FQNEAQ (reference sequence). The CDR3 has 16 amino acids. Between the trimmed V and J ends, which lost 3 bases and 4 bases, there was a span of 18 bases. The chain links TRBV7-9 to TRBJ1-1; D is unclear. This receptor was identified in a human donor in good health. Sequencing input: PBMCs. In nucleotides, the CDR3 is TGTGCCAGCAGCTTCCTAATGCAGGCTGGGAGCACTGAAGCTTTCTTT. Its protein is CASSFLMQAGSTEAFF.